Included here is one T cell receptor (beta chain) sequence, with context. Its antigen is unknown. CDR1 and CDR2 (germline): MRHNA, SNTAGT. Trimming removed 2 bases from V and 2 bases from J, with 10 bases in between. The CDR3 runs to 14 residues. The data belong to a study of early T cells in non-severe SARS-CoV-2 infection. MiXCR, run by TCRdb on the 5' RACE reads, gives a single entry per CDR3 protein. The sample gives over 60,000 distinct CDR3 sequences, approximately 11% of which show up once; nearly 3% is in the top ten. Study-wide findings and caveats: VDJdb matching skewed toward anti-spike CD8 responses, missing private and CD4 specificities.

This sequence joins TRBV6-4 and TRBJ2-7, with D perhaps matching TRBD2 (6 bases). This TCR was recovered from an adult who was a healthcare worker with PCR-confirmed SARS-CoV-2 infection or an uninfected control (not recorded which). Sequencing used whole blood, obtained at baseline. The CDR3 DNA reads TGTGCCAGCAGTGACGGCGGGGAAACCTACGAGCAGTACTTC. Amino acid sequence: CASSDGGETYEQYF.